The present TCR beta chain was sequenced within a study of blood T cells in healthy people across ages. The study's findings and limits: The lack of PBMC sorting stopped any conclusive naive versus antigen-experienced comparison. There were more naive CD4+ cells and higher diversity in long-lived donors than in aged donors.

Combining a sample-barcoded 5' primer with a J-beta primer mix, a second PCR ran for about 7 to 12 cycles. The authors tagged each cDNA molecule using a template-switch adaptor with 12 random nucleotides. TCRdb re-derived calls from the 5' RACE reads in MiXCR, one entry per CDR3 protein. The repertoire consists of hundreds of thousands of distinct CDR3 sequences, with 20% to 25% occurring once and the leading ten covering 3.5% to 4%. On this clonotype: Its antigen remains unidentified.

The CDR3 is 16 amino acids. Germline CDR1 and CDR2: SGHRS and YFSETQ. The germline V and J ends were trimmed by 4 bases and 2 bases, with 16 bases remaining between them. The sequence derives from a man aged 65-85 years in good health. The V call is TRBV5-1, the J call TRBJ1-3; TRBD1 might be the D (5 bases). The sequencing input was blood. CDR3 coding DNA: TGCGCCAGCAGCCCTGGGGCGGGATCGGCTGGAAACACCATATATTTT. Translating gives CASSPGAGSAGNTIYF.